Listed below are T cell receptor beta chains from one sample, sequenced in a study of T cell repertoires in cytomegalovirus infection. No antigen has been identified for these receptors. TCRdb recomputed calls from the reads with MiXCR, one row per CDR3 protein. The sample lists roughly 500,000 distinct CDR3 sequences, around 30% seen once, with 15% to 20% in the top ten. The sequenced sample was cultured PBMCs, obtained from culture after CMV antigen stimulation. Receptors were obtained from a human donor in good health (CMV status not recorded). Some clones in this sample may be carry-over from other donors' samples. The CDR3 runs from the conserved cysteine through the conserved F or W. D genes are given only for firm matches. Size is omitted from some rows. Given values are once, few, many or a class for expanded clones.

D	size	V	J	CDR3	DNA
.	.	TRBV4-2	TRBJ2-1	CASSPNDRRANNEQFF	TGTGCCAGCAGCCCGAACGACAGGCGGGCGAACAATGAGCAGTTCTTC
TRBD1	few	TRBV5-1	TRBJ2-7	CASSLLDRADEQYF	TGCGCCAGCAGCTTGTTGGACAGGGCCGACGAGCAGTACTTC
TRBD1	medium-sized	TRBV28	TRBJ1-1	CASSFGRDRDIMNTEAFF	TGTGCCAGCAGTTTTGGCCGGGACAGGGACATAATGAACACTGAAGCTTTCTTT
TRBD1	few	TRBV4-1	TRBJ1-3	CASSQPRDRADSGNTIYF	TGCGCCAGCAGCCAGCCCCGGGACAGGGCAGACTCTGGAAACACCATATATTTT
TRBD2	.	TRBV25-1	TRBJ2-7	CASNAQGLADEQYF	TGTGCCAGCAATGCGCAGGGACTAGCAGACGAGCAGTACTTC
TRBD1	many	TRBV7-2	TRBJ1-2	CASSRRQGYDYGYTF	TGTGCCAGCAGCCGCCGACAGGGGTATGACTATGGCTACACCTTC
TRBD1	few	TRBV7-6	TRBJ2-5	CASSFSGTGGETQYF	TGTGCCAGCAGCTTTTCCGGGACAGGGGGGGAGACCCAGTACTTC
TRBD2	few	TRBV7-2	TRBJ2-3	CASTPTTSGGGSQYF	TGTGCCAGCACCCCGACGACTAGCGGGGGGGGGTCGCAGTATTTT
.	.	TRBV7-8	TRBJ2-1	CASSLRGAPSYNEQFF	TGTGCCAGCAGCTTACGCGGGGCCCCCTCCTACAATGAGCAGTTCTTC
.	.	TRBV7-3	TRBJ2-7	CASSLPVSATSYEQYF	TGTGCCAGCAGCTTACCGGTGAGCGCCACCTCCTACGAGCAGTACTTC
.	.	TRBV18	TRBJ2-7	CASSYSEDSPREQYF	TGTGCCAGCTCATATTCGGAGGACTCTCCGCGTGAGCAGTACTTC
.	.	TRBV5-1	TRBJ2-1	CASRQATSYNEQFF	TGCGCCAGCAGGCAAGCGACCTCCTACAATGAGCAGTTCTTC
.	many	TRBV20-1	TRBJ2-2	CSARGGVGVGELFF	TGCAGTGCTAGAGGCGGGGTTGGCGTCGGGGAGCTGTTTTTT
TRBD2	.	TRBV7-2	TRBJ2-1	CATRTSGSSHNEQFF	TGTGCCACCCGGACTAGCGGGAGTTCCCACAATGAGCAGTTCTTC
.	many	TRBV7-2	TRBJ2-7	CASSQASLFYEQYF	TGTGCCAGCAGTCAGGCTAGCTTGTTCTACGAGCAGTACTTC
.	.	TRBV28	TRBJ2-1	CASSLSAALNEQFF	TGTGCCAGCAGTTTATCGGCGGCACTCAATGAGCAGTTCTTC
TRBD1	.	TRBV10-3	TRBJ2-7	CAIRTGSVSYEQYF	TGTGCCATCAGGACAGGGTCTGTCTCCTACGAGCAGTACTTC
TRBD1	few	TRBV6-6	TRBJ2-3	CASSPDRGPSDTQYF	TGTGCCAGCAGTCCGGACAGGGGCCCTTCAGATACGCAGTATTTT
.	.	TRBV19	TRBJ1-1	CASSFGTPNTEAFF	TGTGCCAGTAGTTTTGGGACCCCAAACACTGAAGCTTTCTTT
.	few	TRBV12-3/TRBV12-4	TRBJ1-3	CASSFLSGNTIYF	TGTGCCAGCAGTTTCCTCTCTGGAAACACCATATATTTT
TRBD1	.	TRBV6-6	TRBJ2-1	CASRLGQGGYNEQFF	TGTGCCAGCAGACTGGGACAGGGGGGGTACAATGAGCAGTTCTTC
TRBD2	.	TRBV11-2	TRBJ2-1	CASSRPTSGDNEQFF	TGTGCCAGCAGCCGACCGACTAGCGGGGACAATGAGCAGTTCTTC
TRBD1	few	TRBV4-2	TRBJ1-1	CASSQDETGGMNTEAFF	TGTGCCAGCAGCCAAGATGAGACAGGGGGTATGAACACTGAAGCTTTCTTT
.	.	TRBV4-2	TRBJ2-2	CASSQSPLVGELFF	TGTGCCAGCAGCCAGAGTCCCCTCGTCGGGGAGCTGTTTTTT
TRBD1	few	TRBV19	TRBJ2-2	CASSIPPGTGTGELFF	TGTGCCAGTAGTATACCTCCCGGGACAGGGACCGGGGAGCTGTTTTTT
.	few	TRBV7-2	TRBJ1-1	CASSEGQTLTEAFF	TGTGCCAGCAGCGAAGGACAGACGCTCACTGAAGCTTTCTTT
TRBD2	.	TRBV5-4	TRBJ2-1	CASSNLAGKAGEQFF	TGTGCCAGCAGCAATCTAGCGGGAAAAGCTGGTGAGCAGTTCTTC
TRBD2	.	TRBV6-5	TRBJ2-7	CASRAGGGHEQYF	TGTGCCAGCAGGGCCGGGGGGGGGCATGAGCAGTACTTC
.	few	TRBV7-8	TRBJ1-6	CASTPTPITGSPLHF	TGTGCCAGCACCCCGACCCCGATAACCGGTTCACCCCTCCACTTT
.	few	TRBV4-3	TRBJ1-2	CASSQDGSNYGYTF	TGCGCCAGCAGCCAAGATGGGAGTAACTATGGCTACACCTTC
.	many	TRBV7-2	TRBJ1-5	CASSLVRDQPQHF	TGTGCCAGCAGCTTGGTCAGGGATCAGCCCCAGCATTTT
TRBD2	.	TRBV4-1	TRBJ2-1	CASSPGEGRYNEQFF	TGCGCCAGCAGCCCGGGGGAGGGCCGATACAATGAGCAGTTCTTC
.	few	TRBV27	TRBJ2-3	CASSALTSFKAQYF	TGTGCCAGCAGTGCACTGACTAGTTTTAAGGCGCAGTATTTT